This TCR beta chain appears in the sequencing data of a study of PD-L1 blockade in urothelial cancer. The CDR3 sequence is 14 residues long. Germline V gene sequence: CDR1 SGDLS, CDR2 YYNGEE. V lost 3 bases to trimming and J lost 6 bases; unmatched junction nucleotides: 7. Broader study findings: At 3 weeks on treatment, tumor-associated clones expanded more with durable benefit.

Clones were read by immunoSEQ multiplex PCR, and TCRdb kept only the in-frame ones, dropping some. This table has about 43,000 clones, approximately 90% appearing once. As regards this clone: The antigen is undetermined.

The V and J genes are TRBV9 and TRBJ1-2; 8 bases are a match to TRBD1. This clonotype was sampled from a woman aged 55-69 years with urothelial cancer. The starting material was PBMCs, obtained around atezolizumab (anti-PD-L1) treatment. The CDR3 DNA reads as TGTGCCAGCAGCGCGGACAGGGCCAACGATGGCTACACCTTC. Its protein is CASSADRANDGYTF.